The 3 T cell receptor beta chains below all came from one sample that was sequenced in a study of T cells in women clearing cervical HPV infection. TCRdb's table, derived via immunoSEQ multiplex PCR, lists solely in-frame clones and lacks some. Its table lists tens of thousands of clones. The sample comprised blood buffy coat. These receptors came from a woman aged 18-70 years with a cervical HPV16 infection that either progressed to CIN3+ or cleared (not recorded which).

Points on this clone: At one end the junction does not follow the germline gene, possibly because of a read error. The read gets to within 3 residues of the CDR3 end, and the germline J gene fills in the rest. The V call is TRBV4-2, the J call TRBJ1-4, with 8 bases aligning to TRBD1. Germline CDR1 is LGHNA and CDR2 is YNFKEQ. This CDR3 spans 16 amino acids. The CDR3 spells CASSHGTQGGFEKLFF. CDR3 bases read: TGCGCCAGCAGCCACGGAACACAGGGGGGTTTTGAAAAA.

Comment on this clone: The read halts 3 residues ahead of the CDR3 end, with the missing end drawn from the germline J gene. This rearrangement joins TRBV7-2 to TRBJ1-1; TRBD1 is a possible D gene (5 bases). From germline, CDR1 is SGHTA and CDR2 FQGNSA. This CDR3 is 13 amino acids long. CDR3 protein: CASSFTGARDAFF. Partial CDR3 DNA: TGTGCCAGCAGCTTTACTGGGGCTAGAGAT.

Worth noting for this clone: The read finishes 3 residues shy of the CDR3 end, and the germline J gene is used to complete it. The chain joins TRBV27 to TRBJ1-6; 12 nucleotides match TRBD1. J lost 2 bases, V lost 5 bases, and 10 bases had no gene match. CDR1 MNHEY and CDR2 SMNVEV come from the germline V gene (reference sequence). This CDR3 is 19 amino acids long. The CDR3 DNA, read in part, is TGTGCCAGCAGTACAGCCGGGACAGGGGGCAATCCCTATAATTCACCC. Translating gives CASSTAGTGGNPYNSP. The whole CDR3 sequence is CASSTAGTGGNPYNSPLHF.